This T cell receptor beta chain was captured in a study of early T cells in non-severe SARS-CoV-2 infection. In the study overall: The chains were unpaired, and the sequenced material was bulk RNA from unsorted whole blood.

Germline CDR1 LGHNA, CDR2 YNFKEQ. Trimming shortened V by 0 bases and J by 10 bases, and 13 bases separated the two germline ends. CDR3 length equals 15 residues. TCRdb re-analysed the 5' RACE reads in MiXCR, keeping a single row per CDR3 protein. Of more than 75,000 distinct CDR3 sequences in the sample, approximately 13% were seen once. This clonotype was counted between two and nine times. The sequence was obtained from an adult who was a healthcare worker with PCR-confirmed SARS-CoV-2 infection or an uninfected control (not recorded which). The J gene is TRBJ1-6, the V gene TRBV4-2; D is possibly TRBD1 (5 bases). Sequenced: whole blood. The CDR3 sequence: CASSQDLWGESPLHF. The CDR3 region has the DNA TGTGCCAGCAGCCAAGATCTGTGGGGCGAATCACCCCTCCACTTT.